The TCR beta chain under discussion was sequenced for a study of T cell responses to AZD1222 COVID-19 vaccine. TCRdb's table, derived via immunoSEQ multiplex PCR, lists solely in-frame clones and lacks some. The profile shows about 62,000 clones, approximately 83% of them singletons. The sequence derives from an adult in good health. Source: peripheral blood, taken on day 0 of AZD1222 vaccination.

DNA of the CDR3: TGTGCCAGCAGCACAGAGAATCAGAACTATGGCTACACCTTC. Translation gives CASSTENQNYGYTF. The chain is built from TRBV9 and TRBJ1-2, with D unclear. V lost 4 bases, J lost 2 bases, and 12 bases lay in between. The germline V gene encodes CDR1 SGDLS and CDR2 YYNGEE. The CDR3 is 14 residues long.